This T cell receptor (beta chain) was captured in a study of blood T cell repertoires in COVID-19. Study-level background: T cells, B-cell-depleted T cells, or PBMCs supplied cDNA or gDNA.

Germline lookup yields CDR1 LGHDT and CDR2 YNNKEL (reference sequence). There are 14 residues in the CDR3. V lost 2 bases to trimming and J lost 5 bases, with 10 bases between them. How the authors handled the data: Amplification of reference gene primers was used by the study to estimate nucleated cell counts. Assay used: immunoSEQ multiplex PCR; TCRdb lists only in-frame clones, some missing. V, J and clone size reflect that table, while D and trimming were determined from the DNA. This table holds 200,000 to 250,000 clones, more than 80% found once. The source material was peripheral blood. J is TRBJ1-5 and V is TRBV3-1 (or the pseudogene TRBV3-2); D might be TRBD1 (6 bases). This TCR was sampled from a woman older than 75 with COVID-19, enrolled during active disease. Written as DNA, the CDR3 is TGTGCCAGCAGCCAACGGACAGCTGATCAGCCCCAGCATTTT. Translating gives CASSQRTADQPQHF.